These T cell receptor beta chains were read from a single sample in a study of PD-L1 blockade in urothelial cancer. Assay used: immunoSEQ multiplex PCR; TCRdb lists only in-frame clones, some missing. Among about 47,000 clones, 80% to 85% were seen once, and the ten largest hold 1.5% to 2%. The source was PBMCs, collected around atezolizumab (anti-PD-L1) treatment. These receptors originate from a man in his forties or fifties with urothelial cancer. The CDR3 runs from the conserved cysteine through the conserved F or W.

v_call: TRBV19; j_call: TRBJ1-5; cdr3_aa: CASSPQKGLIGSNQPQHF
v_call: TRBV10-2; j_call: TRBJ2-2; cdr3_aa: CASRAGAITGELFF
v_call: TRBV18; j_call: TRBJ1-1; cdr3_aa: CASSPAGTEAFF
v_call: TRBV7-6; j_call: TRBJ2-1; cdr3_aa: CASSLPRTAPSSYNEQFF
v_call: TRBV4-2; j_call: TRBJ2-3; cdr3_aa: CASSPVGTSGGTDTQYF
v_call: TRBV19; j_call: TRBJ1-1; cdr3_aa: CASRGLAPSTEAFF
v_call: TRBV5-1; j_call: TRBJ2-5; cdr3_aa: CASSLVAGEGETQYF
v_call: TRBV19; j_call: TRBJ1-2; cdr3_aa: CASKSDTSNYGYTF
v_call: TRBV19; j_call: TRBJ1-6; cdr3_aa: CASSWGPNYNSPLHF
v_call: TRBV13; j_call: TRBJ2-1; cdr3_aa: CASSPPGFSYNEQFF
v_call: TRBV29-1; j_call: TRBJ1-1; cdr3_aa: CSVGDRDTEAFF
v_call: TRBV5-4; j_call: TRBJ1-5; cdr3_aa: CASSLPGGNQPQHF
v_call: TRBV10-2; j_call: TRBJ2-3; cdr3_aa: CASSGGRPFTDTQYF
v_call: TRBV9; j_call: TRBJ2-3; cdr3_aa: CASSVAGGGTDTQYF
v_call: TRBV6-5; j_call: TRBJ2-7; cdr3_aa: CASSYRQGYEQYF
v_call: TRBV9; j_call: TRBJ2-7; cdr3_aa: CASSSGFGGGQYF
v_call: TRBV4-1; j_call: TRBJ1-4; cdr3_aa: CASSDHRDRVKKLFF
v_call: TRBV27; j_call: TRBJ1-5; cdr3_aa: CASSFQNQPQHF
v_call: TRBV5-1; j_call: TRBJ2-5; cdr3_aa: CASILGPSGQETQYF
v_call: TRBV2; j_call: TRBJ2-1; cdr3_aa: CASSNTGDLFF
v_call: TRBV4-1; j_call: TRBJ1-5; cdr3_aa: CASSQRGDRASNQPQHF
v_call: TRBV28; j_call: TRBJ2-1; cdr3_aa: CASSFPQAANEQFF
v_call: TRBV6-5; j_call: TRBJ2-5; cdr3_aa: CASRGLQETQYF
v_call: TRBV19; j_call: TRBJ1-2; cdr3_aa: CASSMRDSSGYTF
v_call: TRBV7-2; j_call: TRBJ2-1; cdr3_aa: CASSLVGLAGGPNEQFF
v_call: TRBV6-5; j_call: TRBJ2-7; cdr3_aa: CASSYAGGSRAEQYF
v_call: TRBV19; j_call: TRBJ1-4; cdr3_aa: CASSISGRVKLFF
v_call: TRBV27; j_call: TRBJ2-3; cdr3_aa: CASSPQWTFRADTQYF
v_call: TRBV25-1; j_call: TRBJ2-2; cdr3_aa: CASRGLASSGELFF
v_call: TRBV6-1; j_call: TRBJ1-2; cdr3_aa: CASSPSTGGNYGYTF
v_call: TRBV7-2; j_call: TRBJ2-2; cdr3_aa: CASSRQNTGELFF
v_call: TRBV5-1; j_call: TRBJ1-6; cdr3_aa: CASSLQGAGNSPLHF
v_call: TRBV14; j_call: TRBJ1-1; cdr3_aa: CASSQGGGLEVTEAFF
v_call: TRBV7-9; j_call: TRBJ2-7; cdr3_aa: CASSLGGGGPYEQYF
v_call: TRBV4-2; j_call: TRBJ2-5; cdr3_aa: CASSHGGSQETQYF
v_call: TRBV13; j_call: TRBJ2-7; cdr3_aa: CASSPGGTGLGEQYF
v_call: TRBV7-7; j_call: TRBJ2-6; cdr3_aa: CASSPGGSGANVLTF
v_call: TRBV11-3; j_call: TRBJ2-1; cdr3_aa: CASSLEMRDRVKQFF
v_call: TRBV6-4; j_call: TRBJ2-1; cdr3_aa: CASSDRLAGVPDEQFF
v_call: TRBV19; j_call: TRBJ2-1; cdr3_aa: CASSPRAGSYNEQFF
v_call: TRBV18; j_call: TRBJ2-2; cdr3_aa: CASSSGVAGTGELFF
v_call: TRBV18; j_call: TRBJ2-1; cdr3_aa: CASSPRTGVNEQFF
v_call: TRBV25-1; j_call: TRBJ1-2; cdr3_aa: CASSGRGRFGYTF
v_call: TRBV4-1; j_call: TRBJ1-4; cdr3_aa: CASSQGTGGWYEKLFF
v_call: TRBV2; j_call: TRBJ2-5; cdr3_aa: CASSRGRAKETQYF
v_call: TRBV4-1; j_call: TRBJ2-2; cdr3_aa: CASSQDRVEENTGELFF
v_call: TRBV19; j_call: TRBJ1-1; cdr3_aa: CASSAYQTEAFF
v_call: TRBV6-5; j_call: TRBJ2-5; cdr3_aa: CASSNGKTQYF